Included here is one T cell receptor (beta chain) sequence, with context. Its antigen is still unknown. There are no base qualities to consult, and no much larger clone falls within one base. Receptor amplification or capture employed the immunoSEQ multiplex PCR assay. To provide template for TCR sequencing, every sample had RNA extracted and reverse transcribed into cDNA. SuperScript III was used to make first-strand cDNA, primed with a 2:1 mix of oligo-dT and random hexamers. A synthetic immune receptor repertoire was used to assess amplification bias, and residual bias was removed computationally. From the authors' description of their analysis: Raw reads were preprocessed to remove errors, and CDR3 was defined according to IMGT conventions as the region from the conserved cysteine to phenylalanine. Clonality was calculated as 1 minus Shannon entropy normalized by log2 of the number of productive unique TCRs. Whether each scalp clone was CD4 or CD8 was inferred by checking scalp TCRbeta sequences against the CD4 and CD8 repertoires from sorted blood. TCRdb limited this immuneACCESS table to in-frame rearrangements with V and J called. A share of clones is missing; checked studies link under half to unresolved V genes, and the rest is unexplained. That table is the source of V, J and clone size, and D and trimming were worked out from the DNA. Here the sample has 30,000 to 35,000 clones; roughly 53% occur a single time. Less than 50% of the sample belongs to the ten largest clones.

The data stem from a study of CD8+ T cells in alopecia areata (dated by TCRdb to 2016 to 2019). Some background on the complete study: High-throughput TCRbeta sequencing was used to examine T cell clonal expansion in alopecia areata in both the C3H/HeJ mouse model and human patients. In humans, TCRbeta sequencing was performed on scalp tissue and on sorted CD4+ and CD8+ peripheral blood T cells from healthy controls and from patients with patchy or totalis/universalis alopecia areata. TCRbeta CDR3 regions were amplified by immunoSEQ multiplex PCR with 35 Vbeta forward and 13 Jbeta reverse primers. RNA was obtained with the PAXgene miRNA kit for fixed scalp, the miRNeasy kit for PBMCs, and the RNeasy kit for mouse skin. Scalp clonality was compared among normal scalp (n=4), patchy alopecia areata scalp (n=8), and alopecia totalis/universalis scalp (n=8).

Lesional scalp punch biopsies and peripheral blood were obtained from alopecia areata patients. After PBMCs were isolated by density centrifugation and stained for CD3, CD4 and CD8, a FACSAria was used to sort CD4+ and CD8+ T cells. As part of a multicenter biomarker study, untreated alopecia areata patients were recruited. In roughly five patients from the biomarker study, the blood CD8+ T cells went through an additional sort into NKG2D-low and NKG2D-high fractions. The CDR1 and CDR2 encoded by the germline V gene are SGHVS and FQNEAQ. Counted from cysteine to phenylalanine, this CDR3 has 15 amino acids. Of the read, only the CDR3 DNA is kept; its 45 bases are in frame from base 1. The V end loses 5 bases and the J end loses 0 bases, and a stretch of 14 bases separates them. General study outcomes and caveats: Unlike mouse skin, which is dominated by gammadelta T cells, normal human skin has resident alphabeta T cells that are also sequenced, and this complicates analysis of the scalp TCR repertoire. Compared with normal scalp, lesional scalp had higher clonality and more expanded CD8+ clones, particularly in alopecia totalis/universalis, a pattern that suggests antigenic drive. TCR sequences shared between patients were less clear than in mice, possibly partly because of HLA diversity in the patient population.

What was sequenced was NKG2D-high CD8+ T cells sorted from blood. The cell subset or site label of this sample denotes: sorted CD8+ NKG2D-high blood T cells. The clonotype comes from a human donor with alopecia areata. This sequence uses TRBV7-8 and TRBJ2-7; possibly the D gene is TRBD1, per 6 matching bases. The DNA is TGTGCCAGCAGCCAATCGACAGGTAGCTCCTACGAGCAGTACTTC. This yields the protein CASSQSTGSSYEQYF.